This TCR beta chain was sequenced for a study of blood T cell repertoires in COVID-19. Study context: PBMCs, B-cell-depleted T cells, or T cells provided the cDNA or gDNA that made up the material.

V lost 6 bases and J lost 6; bases outside the gene matches: 8. Germline values: CDR1 MNHEY, CDR2 SMNVEV (reference sequence). The CDR3 has 14 amino acids. In its sample, this clone was seen a few times. Enrollees, roughly 18 to 95 years old, lived in 20 to 25 US areas. No more than 2 weeks before study entry, exposed participants had met a case of COVID-19. Per the study methods: By means of reference gene primer amplification, nucleated cell counts were estimated. Sequencing used immunoSEQ multiplex PCR; TCRdb keeps in-frame clones, though not all of them. V, J and clone size were drawn from that table, and D and trimming were deduced from the DNA. Altogether approximately 310,000 clones are present, 85% being singletons, with the ten largest covering 1.5% to 2%.

The rearrangement links TRBV27 to TRBJ2-7; 10 bases map to TRBD2. The source material was PBMCs or T cells enriched from blood (not recorded which). This sequence was found in a woman aged 25-40 years who had been exposed to COVID-19. The CDR3 DNA is TGTGCCAGCAGAGAAGCGGGGGGGCCATCCGAGCAGTACTTC. Its translation: CASREAGGPSEQYF.